One sample yielded the 25 T cell receptor beta chains listed below, sequenced in a study of T-cell reconstitution after alpha-beta-depleted transplantation in children. Unique molecular identifiers were built into the TCRbeta library. TCRdb fed the PCR reads into MiXCR, producing one record per CDR3 protein. In the table there are 200,000 to 250,000 distinct CDR3 sequences, under 9.5% of which are singletons. The sample here was PBMCs, mostly from graft donor cells, taken 180 days after TCRalphabeta/CD19-depleted stem cell transplant. All receptors come from a male patient under 18 who had a stem cell transplant for acute lymphoblastic leukemia, so the T cells may come from the graft donor.

This clonotype was picked up many times. CDR3 sequence: CASGRQRDTEAFF. The DNA for the CDR3 is TGTGCCAGCGGGAGACAGCGGGACACTGAAGCTTTCTTT. The chain recombines TRBV6-5 with TRBJ1-1, with a possible D match to TRBD1 (5 bases). V was cut by 8 bases and J by 3 bases, with 13 bases left in between. The CDR3 has 13 residues. Germline V gene data show CDR1 as MNHEY and CDR2 as SVGAGI.

This clonotype was detected many times. The rearrangement joins TRBV7-8 to TRBJ2-5; D possibly corresponds to TRBD1 (7 bases). The CDR3 has 15 amino acids. Germline CDR1 and CDR2: SGHVS and FQNEAQ. The V and J ends lost 3 bases and 4 bases respectively, with 15 bases between them. CDR3 sequence (DNA): TGTGCCAGCAGCTTTCACAGGGGAGGTCGAGAGACCCAGTACTTC. This encodes CASSFHRGGRETQYF.

In this sample, this clonotype turned up many times. The chain uses TRBV12-3 or TRBV12-4 and TRBJ2-5, with D tentatively TRBD1 (5 bases). The germline V and J ends were trimmed by 7 bases and 5 bases, with 11 bases remaining between them. The CDR3 length is 12 residues. CDR3 in DNA: TGTGCCAGCACTTCAGGGTGGGAGACCCAGTACTTC. Its protein product is CASTSGWETQYF.

The table lists this clonotype with many counts. The chain joins TRBV5-4 to TRBJ2-3, with 8 bases fitting TRBD1. V was clipped by 1 base and J by 3 bases; unmatched bases: 22. The length of the CDR3 is 21 residues. Germline CDR1 and CDR2: SGHNT and YYREEE (reference sequence). The CDR3 reads CASSLPPYRPNWDRPTDTQYF. CDR3 nucleotide sequence: TGTGCCAGCAGCTTGCCACCGTATCGTCCAAATTGGGACAGGCCTACAGATACGCAGTATTTT.

This clonotype was seen ten or more times. The J gene is TRBJ1-1, the V gene TRBV5-1, with 7 nucleotides matching TRBD1. This CDR3 region has 12 residues. CDR1 is SGHRS, CDR2 YFSETQ, per germline. V gave up 3 bases and J gave up 6 bases; unmatched junction bases: 2. DNA of the CDR3: TGCGCCAGCAGCTCCCAGGGGGCTGAAGCTTTCTTT. Its translation: CASSSQGAEAFF.

This clonotype was seen many times. V and J are TRBV5-1 and TRBJ2-5, with D uncertain. V was trimmed by 4 bases and J by 2 bases, leaving 3 bases between them. Per the germline V gene, CDR1 is SGHRS and CDR2 is YFSETQ. The CDR3 has 11 residues. CDR3 bases: TGCGCCAGCAGCATACAAGAGACCCAGTACTTC. Translating gives CASSIQETQYF.

At least ten counts were recorded for this clonotype. The chain recombines TRBV18 with TRBJ2-7; 14 positions match TRBD2. Looked up from germline, CDR1 is KGHSH and CDR2 is LQKENI. The J segment lost 2 bases and the V segment lost 3 bases, leaving 9 bases of the junction unmatched. CDR3 length: 18 residues. CDR3 protein: CASSPRGLAGEGPYEQYF. The CDR3 DNA reads as TGTGCCAGCTCACCCCGGGGACTAGCGGGAGAGGGCCCCTACGAGCAGTACTTC.

This clonotype was picked up many times. The chain carries TRBV20-1 and TRBJ1-6; TRBD1 is a possible D gene (5 bases). CDR1 and CDR2 (germline): DFQATT, SNEGSKA (reference sequence). Trimming pared 6 bases from V and 2 bases from J, leaving 14 bases between. This CDR3 has 15 amino acids. The CDR3 bases are TGCAGTGCCCCGGGGGGGAACGCCTATAATTCACCCCTCCACTTT. This encodes CSAPGGNAYNSPLHF.

The table lists this clonotype with a few counts. The chain has TRBV20-1 and TRBJ2-1; 12 bases line up with TRBD2. Trimming cost V 3 bases and J 0 bases; bases outside gene matches: 12. Germline CDR1 is DFQATT and CDR2 is SNEGSKA (reference sequence). There are 19 residues in the CDR3. CDR3: CSASRGHPGLAGSYNEQFF. The CDR3 DNA follows: TGCAGTGCTAGTAGGGGACATCCGGGACTAGCGGGCTCCTACAATGAGCAGTTCTTC.

This clonotype was recorded at least ten times. The chain recombines TRBV6-2 or TRBV6-3 with TRBJ1-1, with D possibly TRBD1 on 6 matching bases. Trimming cost V 1 base and J 8 bases, with 23 bases left between them. This CDR3 comprises 17 residues. CDR1 and CDR2 (germline): MNHEY, SVGEGT. DNA for the CDR3: TGTGCCAGCAGTTACTTCAACTCTCGCGCGGGACATGAAGAAGCTTTCTTT. This codes for CASSYFNSRAGHEEAFF.

The chain employs TRBV24-1 and TRBJ2-2, with D perhaps TRBD1 (6 bases). Germline V gene data show CDR1 as KGHDR and CDR2 as SFDVKD. Trimming left V 5 bases short and J 4 bases short, with 10 bases between. This CDR3 is built from 14 residues. The CDR3 DNA sequence: TGTGCCACCAGTGGGACAGCGACCACCGGGGAGCTGTTTTTT. Amino acid sequence: CATSGTATTGELFF.

This clonotype was found many times. The V and J genes are TRBV7-9 and TRBJ2-7, with D possibly called TRBD1 or TRBD2 (6 bases each). Germline lookup yields CDR1 SEHNR and CDR2 FQNEAQ (reference sequence). CDR3 size: 15 residues. Trimming cost V 2 bases and J 6 bases, with 17 bases left between them. CDR3: CASSLPPGARAEQYF. The CDR3 coding sequence is TGTGCCAGCAGCTTACCCCCGGGGGCGAGAGCCGAGCAGTACTTC.

As regards this clonotype: Being one base from a much bigger clone, this may be a read error. The chain recombines TRBV12-3 or TRBV12-4 with TRBJ2-2; weak D call: TRBD1 (6 bases). V was pared by 3 bases and J by 4 bases, with 12 bases between. There are 15 residues in the CDR3. As DNA, the CDR3 is TGTGCCAGCAGTTTTGGTGGGGGCTCCACCGGGGAGCTGTTTTTT. Translated: CASSFGGGSTGELFF.

This clonotype occurred a few times. The rearrangement uses TRBV20-1 and TRBJ2-7; TRBD2 matches at 8 bases. The CDR3 is made up of 12 amino acids. The trim removed 7 bases at V and 7 bases at J, leaving 9 bases unmatched. In germline, CDR1 is DFQATT, CDR2 SNEGSKA (reference sequence). The CDR3 DNA sequence: TGCAGTGGTACTGGCGGCGGGAGGGAGCAGTACTTC. Protein: CSGTGGGREQYF.

The sample holds many counts of this clonotype. This rearrangement joins TRBV12-3 or TRBV12-4 to TRBJ2-5; 7 bases map to TRBD1. This CDR3 is built from 16 residues. Germline trimming cut 1 base from V and 2 bases from J; bases unmatched to any gene: 7. Here the CDR3 DNA reads TGTGCCAGCAGTTTAGTGGGACAGAGCCCTCAAGAGACCCAGTACTTC. Translating it yields CASSLVGQSPQETQYF.

This clonotype was seen many times. This chain joins TRBV28 and TRBJ2-7; 9 bases are shared with TRBD1. J was trimmed by 3 bases and V by 3 bases; bases with no gene match: 9. This CDR3 comprises 16 residues. Germline loops: CDR1 MDHEN, CDR2 SYDVKM. CDR3 residues: CASSFNGQGYSYEQYF. The CDR3 nucleotides read TGTGCCAGCAGTTTTAATGGACAGGGGTACAGCTACGAGCAGTACTTC.

As regards this clonotype: Just one base apart from a much larger clone, this may be a read error. The V gene is TRBV28, the J gene TRBJ2-7; TRBD1 might be the D (5 bases). V lost 5 bases and J 4 bases, leaving 15 bases between the germline ends. The CDR3 is 14 amino acids. The V gene's germline CDR1 is MDHEN and CDR2 SYDVKM. The CDR3, as DNA: TGTGCCAGCAGTCGCCGGACATTTCGTTACGAGCAGTACTTC. It codes for CASSRRTFRYEQYF.

In this sample, this clonotype turned up many times. V is TRBV25-1 and J is TRBJ2-7; 9 bases are shared with TRBD1. The trim removed 3 bases at V and 7 bases at J, leaving 19 bases unmatched. CDR3 length: 18 amino acids. Germline V gene sequence: CDR1 MGHDK, CDR2 SYGVNS. In nucleotides, the CDR3 is TGTGCCAGCAGTGACGGGCCTACTCGGGACAGGGCCCCGGGGGAGCAGTACTTC. It is translated as CASSDGPTRDRAPGEQYF.

This clonotype was picked up many times. This sequence joins TRBV12-3 or TRBV12-4 and TRBJ2-1; TRBD2 aligns across 8 bases. The CDR3 consists of 14 residues. J lost 8 bases, V lost 3 bases, and 6 bases had no gene match. CDR3 protein: CASSFPAGGDEQFF. In DNA form, the CDR3 reads TGTGCCAGCAGTTTCCCGGCGGGAGGCGATGAGCAGTTCTTC.

On this clonotype: A much larger clone differs from this one at a single base, so this may be a read error. The V and J genes are TRBV10-3 and TRBJ2-7; the D gene is possibly TRBD1 (5 bases). Germline loops: CDR1 ENHRY, CDR2 SYGVKD. With 6 bases removed from V and 4 bases from J, the gap between germline ends came to 10 bases. The CDR3 is 12 amino acids. The CDR3 loop reads CAIRCDSYEQYF. As DNA, the CDR3 is TGTGCCATCAGATGTGACAGTTACGAGCAGTACTTC.

Remarks on this clonotype: This may stem from a read error, because a much larger clone lies one nucleotide away. This chain uses TRBV20-1 with TRBJ2-7; 12 nucleotides align to TRBD2. This CDR3 is built from 14 residues. The trim removed 7 bases at V and 3 bases at J, leaving 7 bases unmatched. Germline V gene sequence: CDR1 DFQATT, CDR2 SNEGSKA (reference sequence). Here the CDR3 DNA reads TGCAGTGTTAGTTTACTAGCGGGGGGCTACGAGCAGTACTTC. It encodes CSVSLLAGGYEQYF.

This clonotype showed up many times. The chain recombines TRBV10-3 with TRBJ1-1; D is possibly TRBD1 (5 bases). The germline V gene has CDR1 ENHRY and CDR2 SYGVKD. There are 17 residues in the CDR3. The V end lost 7 bases, the J end lost 3 bases, and 24 bases lay between the germline ends. CDR3 in amino acids: CAIKDRAVDRLHTEAFF. The CDR3 bases are TGTGCCATCAAAGATCGTGCTGTCGACAGACTTCACACTGAAGCTTTCTTT.

This clonotype was recorded many times. This sequence joins TRBV21-1 and TRBJ1-6; the table calls TRBD1, which could not be checked here. TRBV21-1 is a documented pseudogene. The CDR3 covers 17 residues. This chain's CDR3 is CASSKTAPGQGNSPLHF. Here the CDR3 DNA reads TGTGCCAGCAGCAAGACGGCCCCGGGACAGGGAAATTCACCCCTCCACTTT.

This clonotype was counted many times. V is TRBV5-1 and J is TRBJ2-6; TRBD1 might be the D (6 bases). V was pared by 1 base and J by 2 bases, with 10 bases between. The CDR3 runs to 16 residues. The germline V gene encodes CDR1 SGHRS and CDR2 YFSETQ. Here the CDR3 DNA reads TGCGCCAGCAGCTTGCTTCCAGGGGCTGGGGCCAACGTCCTGACTTTC. Translated: CASSLLPGAGANVLTF. The full variable domain, with the rest looked up from reference TRBV5-1 and TRBJ2-6, is KAGVTQTPRYLIKTRGQQVTLSCSPISGHRSVSWYQQTPGQGLQFLFEYFSETQRNKGNFPGRFSGRQFSNSRSEMNVSTLELGDSALYLCASSLLPGAGANVLTFGAGSRLTVL.

This clonotype was detected many times. The chain couples TRBV7-3 to TRBJ2-3; D is undetermined. CDR1 is SGHTA and CDR2 is FQGTGA in the germline V gene. V was shortened by 0 bases and J by 0 bases, with 16 bases between the two germline ends. The CDR3 spans 18 residues. Here the CDR3 reads CASSLTWGTFLSTDTQYF. In DNA, the CDR3 is TGTGCCAGCAGCTTAACGTGGGGAACTTTCCTTAGCACAGATACGCAGTATTTT.